This paragraph covers one T cell receptor (beta chain) sequence. Synthetic spike-ins, TCR analog templates, were added into each PCR. TCRdb's table, derived via immunoSEQ multiplex PCR, lists solely in-frame clones and lacks some. The profile covers tens of thousands of clones, with around 88% appearing a single time and around 3.5% taken by the ten largest. The CDR3 contains 12 residues. Trimming took 2 bases from V and 9 from J, leaving 8 bases between them. Germline CDR1 reads MNHEY; CDR2 reads SVGAGI. These data belong to a study of PD-L1 blockade in urothelial cancer. Across the study: Samples came from 3 weeks, at the second dose, and 6 weeks into treatment. T cells were recovered from blood samples at a median of around 150,000.

Sequenced material: PBMCs, taken around atezolizumab (anti-PD-L1) treatment. This rearrangement joins TRBV6-5 to TRBJ1-5; D unclear. This clonotype originated in a man aged 50 to 59 with urothelial cancer. The CDR3 reads CASSYPRGPQHF. The DNA of the CDR3 is TGTGCCAGCAGTTACCCCCGGGGGCCCCAGCATTTT.